The TCR beta chain described here comes from a study of cytomegalovirus exposure and HLA in healthy donors. The PCR ran on 60 Vbeta and 13 Jbeta primers. The protocol was immunoSEQ multiplex PCR, while the TCRdb copy is restricted to in-frame clones and leaves out a portion. The repertoire holds over 130,000 clones, with over 75% as singletons. Study results and limitations: In presence/absence analyses, roughly uniform sequencing depth across donors was assumed. Fewer N-insertions than the 666-donor mean were reportedly shown by an Asian-associated ancestry cluster in a later analysis. Common viral pathogens (according to a later analysis) appeared linked to several of the most significant clusters.

The CDR3 has 16 residues. Germline V gene lookup returns CDR1 SGHNT and CDR2 YYREEE (reference sequence). The junction had 6 bases not matched to a gene; V was cut back by 0 bases and J by 4 bases. This clone was recorded only once. Its specificity is unknown. The V call is TRBV5-4, the J call TRBJ2-3; 9 nucleotides line up with TRBD2. What was sequenced was PBMCs. The TCR comes from a middle-aged woman in good health and CMV-seronegative. The CDR3 is CASSLVSGSTADTQYF. In nucleotides, the CDR3 is TGTGCCAGCAGCTTGGTTAGCGGGAGCACGGCAGATACGCAGTATTTT.